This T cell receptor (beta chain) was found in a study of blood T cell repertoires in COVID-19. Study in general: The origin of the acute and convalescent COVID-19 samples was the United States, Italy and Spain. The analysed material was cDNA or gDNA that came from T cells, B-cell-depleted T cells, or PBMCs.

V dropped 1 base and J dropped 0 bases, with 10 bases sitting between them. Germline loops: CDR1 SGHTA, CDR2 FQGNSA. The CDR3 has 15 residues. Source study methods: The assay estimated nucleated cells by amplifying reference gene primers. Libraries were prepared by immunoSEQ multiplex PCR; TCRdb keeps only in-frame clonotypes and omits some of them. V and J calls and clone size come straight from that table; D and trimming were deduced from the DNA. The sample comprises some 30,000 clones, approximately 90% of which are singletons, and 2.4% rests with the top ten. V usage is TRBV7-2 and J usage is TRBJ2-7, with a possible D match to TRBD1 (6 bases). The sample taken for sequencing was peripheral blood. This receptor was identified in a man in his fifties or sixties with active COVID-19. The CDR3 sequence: CASSLVQGSSYEQYF. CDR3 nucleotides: TGTGCCAGCAGCTTAGTACAGGGTAGCTCCTACGAGCAGTACTTC. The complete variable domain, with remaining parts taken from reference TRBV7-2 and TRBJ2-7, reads GAGVSQSPSNKVTEKGKDVELRCDPISGHTALYWYRQSLGQGLEFLIYFQGNSAPDKSGLPSDRFSAERTGGSVSTLTIQRTQQEDSAVYLCASSLVQGSSYEQYFGPGTRLTVT.